This TCR beta chain was captured by sequencing in a study of response to subunit inactivated influenza vaccine (dated by TCRdb to the late 2010s). Concerning the study at large: Deep quantitative T cell receptor repertoire profiling was used in the study to track responses to a trivalent subunit inactivated influenza vaccine.

Library creation used RT-PCR. The run used an Illumina HiSeq 2500. TCRdb redid the processing of the public reads, applying fastp at Q25 and MiXCR, and retained in-frame beta chains. CDR3 protein sequences are deduplicated, and each keeps its most common genes and DNA. Here the sample has around 490,000 distinct CDR3 sequences; around 8% occur a single time. Approximately 12% of the sample goes to the ten largest clones. With regard to this clonotype: It has no known antigen specificity. The record has no base qualities; no much larger clone is one base away.

Beyond this particular receptor, the publication reports: The authors proposed that each seasonal influenza vaccination may bring in only a limited number of new T cells.

The source was PBMCs from blood, collected less than 30 months after vaccination. The clonotype comes from a man aged 50 to 69 who received an inactivated influenza vaccine. Donor details come from another sample of the same person, matched by shared clones.

The CDR3 region has the sequence CASSQESHGDYGYTF. The sequenced DNA: TGTGCCAGCAGCCAAGAATCCCACGGAGACTATGGCTACACCTTC. This chain joins TRBV4-2 to TRBJ1-2; there is no confident call for the D gene. V is pared back by 0 bases and J by 3 bases, with 11 bases lying between the germline termini. From cysteine to phenylalanine, the CDR3 is 15 amino acids long. CDR3 DNA is the only sequence kept; it has 45 bases, read in frame from the first base. Looking up the germline V gene yields CDR1 LGHNA and CDR2 YNFKEQ.